The T cell receptor beta chain described here comes from a study of beta chain features in type 1 diabetes. Only a few counts were recorded for this clone. The antigen remains undetermined. Study results and limitations: Among all four CD4+ subsets, Type 1 diabetes patients had TCRB CDR3s that were moderately but significantly shorter. A possible short-template PCR bias applies equally to patients and controls. Lower insertion and higher deletion counts appeared at VDJ junctions in type 1 diabetes patients.

Trimming took 2 bases from V and 4 from J; bases not matched to a gene: 16. The CDR3 has 19 amino acids. Per germline, CDR1 MNHEY and CDR2 SMNVEV (reference sequence). Sequencing targeted expressed TCRB transcripts, as all isolated RNA had been reverse transcribed. TCRdb's table, derived via immunoSEQ multiplex PCR, lists solely in-frame clones and lacks some. Counted here are some 270,000 clones, about 14% occurring once; the ten biggest clones make up more than 0.02%. The clonotype originates from a woman in her forties in good health. J is TRBJ2-5 and V is TRBV27; the match to TRBD1 covers 10 bases. What was sequenced was naive CD4+ T cells from blood. The chain's CDR3 is CASSLTPSRQGAVRETQYF. The CDR3 DNA reads as TGTGCCAGCAGTTTAACTCCCTCTAGACAGGGGGCTGTACGAGAGACCCAGTACTTC.